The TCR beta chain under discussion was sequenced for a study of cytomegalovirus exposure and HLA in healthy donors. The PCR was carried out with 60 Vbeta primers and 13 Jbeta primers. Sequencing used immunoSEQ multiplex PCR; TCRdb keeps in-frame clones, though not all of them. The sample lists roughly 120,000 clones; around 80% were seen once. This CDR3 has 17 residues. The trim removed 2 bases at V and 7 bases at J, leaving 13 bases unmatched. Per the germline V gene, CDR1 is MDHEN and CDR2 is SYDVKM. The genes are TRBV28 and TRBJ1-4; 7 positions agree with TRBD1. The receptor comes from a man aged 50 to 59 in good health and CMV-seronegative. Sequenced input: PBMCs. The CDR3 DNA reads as TGTGCCAGCAGTTTACCGGGACAGCCCTCGCTGGCTGAAAAACTGTTTTTT. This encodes CASSLPGQPSLAEKLFF.